A few counts support the clone carrying this T cell receptor (beta chain). These data originate in a study of T-cell reconstitution after alpha-beta-depleted transplantation in children. CDR1 is ENHRY and CDR2 is SYGVKD in the germline V gene. This CDR3 spans 14 amino acids. Trimming cost V 5 bases and J 3 bases; bases outside gene matches: 6. It was with unique molecular identifiers that the TCRbeta library was prepared. MiXCR, run by TCRdb on the PCR reads, gives a single entry per CDR3 protein. This table holds around 700,000 distinct CDR3 sequences, under 15% found once. The TCR comes from a girl aged 2-9 years with congenital amegakaryocytic thrombocytopenia, due to receive a stem cell transplant. The V gene is TRBV10-3, the J gene TRBJ2-7, with 8 bases lining up with TRBD2. This material consisted of PBMCs, taken before TCRalphabeta/CD19-depleted stem cell transplant. The CDR3 DNA reads as TGTGCCATCAGTCCCAGCGGGAGCATCTACGAGCAGTACTTC. As protein: CAISPSGSIYEQYF.